This T cell receptor beta chain stems from a study of tumor and adjacent non-tumor tissue in lung cancer. Study-wide context: The cohort had around twelve adenocarcinoma, a couple of squamous cell and 1 small cell patients. Study-level findings and limits: Higher tumor TCR diversity was associated with shorter survival.

RNA was extracted from bulk tissue without any cell sorting. Donors were chemotherapy-naive, newly diagnosed lung cancer surgical patients in China, August–late 2014. A modified ARM-PCR protocol with three rounds of nested PCR amplified TCRbeta. TCRdb processed the multiplex PCR reads anew with MiXCR; each CDR3 protein has one entry. The sample holds more than 85,000 distinct CDR3 sequences, 84% seen once. Germline V CDR1 and CDR2: SGHKS, YYEKEE (reference sequence). This CDR3 has 14 amino acids. Of note for this clonotype: Its antigen is undetermined. A read error may produce the germline difference seen at one junction end.

The sequencing sample was made of lung tumor tissue. The genes are TRBV5-5 and TRBJ1-1, with no clear D. This receptor was taken from a man between 65 and 80 years old with non-small cell lung cancer. Here the CDR3 DNA reads TGTGGCAGCAGCGTGGACCCCCAGCACACTGAAGCTTTCTTT. Protein: CGSSVDPQHTEAFF.